Following are 4 T cell receptor beta chains from one sample sequenced in a study of patients and donors after allogeneic stem cell transplantation. TCRdb re-analysed the RT-PCR reads in MiXCR, keeping a single row per CDR3 protein. Of 10,000 to 13,000 distinct CDR3 sequences listed, under 25% are singletons. Sequences were obtained from blood, either unsorted or a sorted T cell fraction (not recorded which). These receptors originate from a human donor who was either an allogeneic HSCT recipient or a stem cell or donor lymphocyte infusion donor (not recorded which). It is not recorded whose cells these are; they may come from a transplant donor.

V and J are TRBV9 and TRBJ2-7; 9 nucleotides match TRBD1. The germline V gene encodes CDR1 SGDLS and CDR2 YYNGEE. This CDR3 comprises 13 residues. V lost 7 bases, J lost 3 bases, and 5 bases stayed unmatched. Here the CDR3 DNA reads TGTGCCAGCGGTGGGACAGGGTTCTACGAGCAGTACTTC. This codes for CASGGTGFYEQYF.

Relative to its sample, this clonotype is medium-sized. The chain is built from TRBV5-1 and TRBJ1-1; D perhaps matches TRBD1 (6 bases). Trimming cost V 2 bases and J 5 bases, with 10 bases left between them. CDR3 length: 13 residues. Germline V gene lookup returns CDR1 SGHRS and CDR2 YFSETQ. CDR3 in DNA: TGCGCCAGCAGCTTCCAGGGGAAGACTGAAGCTTTCTTT. It specifies CASSFQGKTEAFF.

There are many counts of this clonotype. The V call is TRBV6-6, the J call TRBJ1-6; unclear D gene. The CDR3 is 16 residues long. Germline V gene sequence: CDR1 MNHNY, CDR2 SVGAGI (reference sequence). With 8 bases removed from V and 0 bases from J, the gap between germline ends came to 14 bases. In DNA form, the CDR3 reads TGTGCCAGCTTCCCAGACGTATCCTCCTATAATTCACCCCTCCACTTT. Protein product: CASFPDVSSYNSPLHF.

This clonotype came up many times. J is TRBJ1-2 and V is TRBV6-1, with a tentative D call TRBD1 (5 bases). The CDR3 has 14 residues. The V end lost 0 bases, the J end lost 1 base, and 6 bases lay between the germline ends. CDR1 and CDR2 from the germline V gene are MNHNS and SASEGT. The CDR3 region has the DNA TGTGCCAGCAGTGAAGCGGGGGGTAACTATGGCTACACCTTC. This codes for CASSEAGGNYGYTF.